This T cell receptor (beta chain) was identified during a study of blood T cell repertoires in COVID-19. J gave up 0 bases and V 7 bases, and 14 bases lay outside the gene matches. The CDR3 sequence is 17 residues long. Germline V CDR1 and CDR2: LNHDA, SQIVND (reference sequence). The assay was immunoSEQ multiplex PCR, and TCRdb's table has in-frame clones only and misses some. The sample consists of 100,000 to 150,000 clones, 65% to 85% of them appearing once. Membership in each cohort depended on participant-reported clinical history. The receptor comes from a young woman who had recovered from COVID-19. The V and J genes are TRBV19 and TRBJ1-2, with 7 bases lining up with TRBD1. Sequenced input: PBMCs or T cells enriched from blood (not recorded which). CDR3 in amino acids: CASTDPAGTVTNYGYTF. CDR3 DNA sequence: TGTGCCAGTACCGATCCAGCCGGGACAGTGACTAACTATGGCTACACCTTC.